The next 5 T cell receptor beta chains were all read from a single sample in a study of blood T cell repertoires in COVID-19. Data came from immunoSEQ multiplex PCR; TCRdb stores just in-frame clones and leaves some out. The sample shows roughly 330,000 clones, 87% of them seen only once. The sequenced material came from peripheral blood. The receptors derive from a man aged 25 to 40 with COVID-19, enrolled during active disease.

The chain couples TRBV3-1 (or the pseudogene TRBV3-2) to TRBJ2-4; TRBD2 is a possible D gene (6 bases). V was shortened by 1 base and J by 4 bases, with 11 bases between the two germline ends. Germline loops: CDR1 LGHDT, CDR2 YNNKEL (reference sequence). This CDR3 region has 15 residues. CDR3 in amino acids: CASSQGRVSKNIQYF. The CDR3 bases are TGTGCCAGCAGCCAAGGGAGGGTTAGTAAAAACATTCAGTACTTC.

This chain links TRBV3-1 (or the pseudogene TRBV3-2) with TRBJ2-6, with 8 nucleotides matching TRBD1. The ends lost 3 bases at V and 0 bases at J; junction bases unmatched: 10. Per the germline V gene, CDR1 is LGHDT and CDR2 is YNNKEL (reference sequence). CDR3 length equals 19 residues. CDR3 nucleotide sequence: TGTGCCAGCAGCCACCAAATCAGGACAGGGACCTCTGGGGCCAACGTCCTGACTTTC. This translates into CASSHQIRTGTSGANVLTF.

This sequence joins TRBV5-1 and TRBJ2-7; D is possibly TRBD2 (5 bases). The CDR3 sequence is 15 residues long. V lost 0 bases and J lost 0, with 10 bases in between. The germline V gene encodes CDR1 SGHRS and CDR2 YFSETQ. CDR3 region: CASSLVAGSSYEQYF. CDR3 nucleotide sequence: TGCGCCAGCAGCTTGGTGGCGGGCAGCTCCTACGAGCAGTACTTC.

This chain uses TRBV5-6 with TRBJ1-1; D perhaps matches TRBD1 (5 bases). The length of the CDR3 is 15 residues. V lost 1 base to trimming and J lost 4 bases, with 14 bases between them. Germline V CDR1 and CDR2: SGHDT, YYEEEE. This CDR3 reads CASSLPPGLSTEAFF. The DNA of the CDR3 is TGTGCCAGCAGCTTGCCCCCAGGGCTGAGCACTGAAGCTTTCTTT.

This chain joins TRBV4-2 and TRBJ2-5; weak D call: TRBD1 (5 bases). Germline-derived CDR1 and CDR2 are LGHNA and YNFKEQ. V was shortened by 3 bases and J by 4 bases, with 12 bases between the two germline ends. The CDR3 length is 14 residues. The DNA for the CDR3 is TGTGCCAGCAGCCAGCAGGGTTCTGGAGAGACCCAGTACTTC. Amino acids: CASSQQGSGETQYF.